Sequencing of this T cell receptor beta chain was carried out in a study of cytomegalovirus exposure and HLA in healthy donors. Overall study context: Later analysis reported that the 120 or so validation repertoires shared the platform of the approximately 670 first-cohort repertoires. The study, taken as a whole, reports: As was reported, the classifier diagnosed cytomegalovirus status with high specificity and sensitivity. Associated with cytomegalovirus, according to the listing, were 164 TCR beta chains.

As regards this clone: The antigen is not known.

The CDR3 runs 14 residues. V shed 3 bases, J shed 4 bases, and the junction held 5 bases outside the gene matches. Germline assignment: CDR1 MDHEN and CDR2 SYDVKM. Measured with immunoSEQ multiplex PCR; TCRdb has only the in-frame clones, and not every one. The sample contains some 260,000 clones, roughly 87% of which appear only once. The material sequenced was PBMCs. The gene calls are TRBV28 and TRBJ1-2; 7 bases agree with TRBD1. The sequence was obtained from a woman between 25 and 40 years old in good health and CMV-seronegative. The CDR3 nucleotides read TGTGCCAGCAGTTTGGGGGCAGGGGGCTATGGCTACACCTTC. Translation: CASSLGAGGYGYTF.